These 12 T cell receptor beta chains were sequenced from one sample in a study of immune evolution from preneoplasia to lung adenocarcinoma. Using immunoSEQ multiplex PCR, the repertoire was profiled, and TCRdb retains in-frame clones only, with some absent. Found here are 5,500 to 7,000 clones, 73% of them singletons; the top ten hold approximately 9.8%. Sequencing was carried out using FFPE lung adenocarcinoma in situ tissue. Source of these receptors: a donor older than 65 with lung adenocarcinoma.

The sample holds one count of this clone. This rearrangement joins TRBV5-1 to TRBJ2-1; D uncertain. The CDR3 covers 13 residues. The ends were cut back, 5 bases at V and 6 bases at J, with 12 bases in the middle. CDR1 is SGHRS and CDR2 is YFSETQ in the germline V gene. The CDR3 sequence: CASSIGQPNEQFF. The CDR3 region has the DNA TGCGCCAGCAGTATTGGTCAACCCAATGAGCAGTTCTTC. Variable domain in full (rest from reference TRBV5-1 and TRBJ2-1): KAGVTQTPRYLIKTRGQQVTLSCSPISGHRSVSWYQQTPGQGLQFLFEYFSETQRNKGNFPGRFSGRQFSNSRSEMNVSTLELGDSALYLCASSIGQPNEQFFGPGTRLTVL.

The gene calls are TRBV28 and TRBJ2-5; D not certain. This CDR3 comprises 12 residues. V lost 8 bases and J lost 6, with 13 bases in between. From germline, CDR1 is MDHEN and CDR2 SYDVKM. The CDR3 here is CASQALEKTQYF. DNA of the CDR3: TGTGCCAGCCAGGCCCTCGAGAAGACCCAGTACTTC.

Within the sample, this clone is medium-sized. The chain uses TRBV6-1 and TRBJ2-7; no firm D call. The CDR3 sequence is 13 residues long. The V and J ends lost 1 base and 3 bases respectively, with 7 bases between them. Germline CDR1 and CDR2: MNHNS and SASEGT. CDR3 nucleotide sequence: TGTGCCAGCAGTGAAGATGCTTTCTACGAGCAGTACTTC. The encoded protein is CASSEDAFYEQYF.

This sequence joins TRBV6-1 and TRBJ2-5; 16 bases are shared with TRBD2. Trimming removed 6 bases from V and 7 bases from J; junction bases left unmatched: 5. This CDR3 is built from 15 residues. Germline V gives CDR1 MNHNS, CDR2 SASEGT. CDR3 in amino acids: CASRGLAGGQGTQYF. The CDR3 region has the DNA TGTGCCAGCAGGGGACTAGCGGGGGGGCAGGGGACCCAGTACTTC.

This chain uses TRBV18 with TRBJ1-3, with D possibly TRBD1 on 5 matching bases. This CDR3 is built from 16 residues. Looked up from germline, CDR1 is KGHSH and CDR2 is LQKENI. V lost 8 bases and J 4 bases, leaving 21 bases between the germline ends. The DNA of the CDR3 is TGTGCCAGCCAAAGGGGCAGCCAGCCGGCGGGAAACACCATATATTTT. Translation gives CASQRGSQPAGNTIYF.

This clone was detected a few times. The V gene is TRBV18, the J gene TRBJ1-2; D ambiguous. Germline V lookup: CDR1 KGHSH, CDR2 LQKENI. V lost 0 bases and J 4 bases, leaving 9 bases between the germline ends. CDR3 size: 14 residues. CDR3 amino acids: CASSPPVGFYGYTF. CDR3 nucleotides: TGTGCCAGCTCACCACCGGTAGGGTTCTATGGCTACACCTTC. Full variable domain (rest looked up from reference TRBV18 and TRBJ1-2): NAGVMQNPRHLVRRRGQEARLRCSPMKGHSHVYWYRQLPEEGLKFMVYLQKENIIDESGMPKERFSAEFPKEGPSILRIQQVVRGDSAAYFCASSPPVGFYGYTFGSGTRLTVV.

The J gene is TRBJ2-5, the V gene TRBV10-3; the D gene could be TRBD1 or TRBD2 (5 bases each). V dropped 6 bases and J dropped 7 bases, with 15 bases sitting between them. Germline V lookup: CDR1 ENHRY, CDR2 SYGVKD. The CDR3 spans 13 residues. The CDR3 reads CAISSGTSGTQYF. CDR3 nucleotides: TGTGCCATCAGCAGTGGGACCAGCGGGACCCAGTACTTC.

This clone was picked up a small number of times. The rearrangement uses TRBV5-1 and TRBJ1-3, with TRBD1 as a possible D gene (6 bases). Trimming took 4 bases from V and 0 from J, leaving 14 bases between them. The CDR3 has 16 residues. Per the germline V gene, CDR1 is SGHRS and CDR2 is YFSETQ. CDR3 coding DNA: TGCGCCAGCAGCAAGGAAGGACAGAACTCTGGAAACACCATATATTTT. Amino acids: CASSKEGQNSGNTIYF.

The chain employs TRBV30 and TRBJ2-3; possible D gene TRBD1, 8 bases. CDR3 size: 16 residues. Between the trimmed V and J ends, which lost 2 bases and 1 base, there was a span of 16 bases. Germline CDR1 reads GTSNPN; CDR2 reads SVGIG (reference sequence). The CDR3 is CAWSHGQGGGTDTQYF. The CDR3 coding sequence is TGTGCCTGGAGTCATGGACAGGGAGGGGGCACAGATACGCAGTATTTT. The entire variable domain, with the rest obtained from reference TRBV30 and TRBJ2-3, is as follows: SQTIHQWPATLVQPVGSPLSLECTVEGTSNPNLYWYRQAAGRGLQLLFYSVGIGQISSEVPQNLSASRPQDRQFILSSKKLLLSDSGFYLCAWSHGQGGGTDTQYFGPGTRLTVL.

This clone was detected only a few times. The V call is TRBV11-2, the J call TRBJ2-1; D is undetermined. Germline lookup yields CDR1 SGHAT and CDR2 FQNNGV. The CDR3 extends over 13 amino acids. Trimming removed 2 bases at V and 5 bases at J, with 7 bases between. This chain's CDR3 is CASSLLLNNEQFF. In DNA form, the CDR3 reads TGTGCCAGCAGCTTACTGCTTAACAATGAGCAGTTCTTC.

There are a few counts of this clone. The genes are TRBV5-1 and TRBJ2-1, with 11 bases fitting TRBD2. Germline V CDR1 and CDR2: SGHRS, YFSETQ. CDR3 length: 14 amino acids. After removal of 3 bases from V and 7 bases from J, the junction contained 3 bases not matched to a gene. DNA of the CDR3: TGCGCCAGCAGCTCCCTAGCGGGAGGAAATGAGCAGTTCTTC. Translated: CASSSLAGGNEQFF.

This chain uses TRBV30 with TRBJ1-4, with D uncertain. Germline lookup yields CDR1 GTSNPN and CDR2 SVGIG (reference sequence). V was shortened by 3 bases and J by 7 bases, with 6 bases between the two germline ends. The CDR3 is 11 amino acids. The CDR3 bases are TGTGCCTGGAGGATCGGTGAAAAACTGTTTTTT. This sequence encodes CAWRIGEKLFF.